Following are 29 T cell receptor beta chains from one sample sequenced in a study of shared clonotypes between healthy human individuals. Clones were read by immunoSEQ multiplex PCR, and TCRdb kept only the in-frame ones, dropping some. The table shows some 900,000 clones, with 76% occurring only once. The sample taken for sequencing was memory CD4+ T cells sorted from blood. Subset noted: CD45RA-negative fraction. The receptors stem from a man younger than 35 in good health.

The genes are TRBV7-9 and TRBJ1-1; D is unresolved. Trimming left V 4 bases short and J 14 bases short, with 17 bases between. Germline V gene lookup returns CDR1 SEHNR and CDR2 FQNEAQ (reference sequence). The CDR3 contains 12 residues. The CDR3 reads CASSSPGLSGFF. CDR3 DNA sequence: TGTGCCAGCAGCTCGCCAGGATTAAGCGGATTCTTT.

This clone was found a few times. The chain has TRBV30 and TRBJ2-2, with D perhaps matching TRBD2 (5 bases). V was pared by 8 bases and J by 0 bases, with 13 bases between. The CDR3 spans 14 residues. Germline CDR1 reads GTSNPN; CDR2 reads SVGIG (reference sequence). DNA of the CDR3: TGTGCCGGGGAGACGGAAGCGAACACCGGGGAGCTGTTTTTT. The encoded protein is CAGETEANTGELFF.

V gene TRBV18 combines with J gene TRBJ1-1; 7 nucleotides line up with TRBD1. The CDR3 contains 13 residues. J gave up 6 bases and V 3 bases, and 4 bases lay outside the gene matches. CDR1 and CDR2 from the germline V gene are KGHSH and LQKENI. This chain's CDR3 is CASSPFTGAEAFF. The CDR3 DNA reads as TGTGCCAGCTCACCCTTTACAGGGGCTGAAGCTTTCTTT.

V and J are TRBV19 and TRBJ1-3; D is ambiguous. This CDR3 contains 14 residues. The germline gives CDR1 LNHDA, CDR2 SQIVND (reference sequence). Trimming took 7 bases from V and 4 from J, leaving 14 bases between them. The CDR3 region has the DNA TGTGCCAGTACCGACACCACAATGGGAAACACCATATATTTT. The encoded protein is CASTDTTMGNTIYF.

The J gene is TRBJ2-2, the V gene TRBV9; D gene ambiguous. This CDR3 has 14 amino acids. V was pared by 4 bases and J by 2 bases, with 9 bases between. Germline V CDR1 and CDR2: SGDLS, YYNGEE. CDR3 amino acids: CASSLTVNTGELFF. In nucleotides, the CDR3 is TGTGCCAGCAGCCTTACAGTTAACACCGGGGAGCTGTTTTTT.

Details on this clone: A read error may be the cause here, since a much bigger clone is one base away. The CDR3 loop reads CASSLLGELFF. DNA for the CDR3: TGTGCCAGCAGCTTACTCGGGGAGCTGTTTTTT. This chain links TRBV7-2 with TRBJ2-2; D not certain. The CDR3 is made up of 11 amino acids. V dropped 2 bases and J dropped 7 bases, with 2 bases sitting between them. Germline values: CDR1 SGHTA, CDR2 FQGNSA.

The chain joins TRBV29-1 to TRBJ2-3; no definite D call. V dropped 2 bases and J dropped 2 bases, with 11 bases sitting between them. CDR1 is SQVTM, CDR2 ANQGSEA, per germline. This CDR3 region has 14 residues. CDR3 bases: TGCAGCGTTGAAACGGTGAAGTACACAGATACGCAGTATTTT. It translates to CSVETVKYTDTQYF.

The V gene is TRBV5-8, the J gene TRBJ2-1; D ambiguous. Germline CDR1 is SGHTS and CDR2 is YDEGEE. The CDR3 loop spans 11 amino acids. Trimming removed 6 bases at V and 7 bases at J, with 8 bases between. The CDR3 spells CASILRNEQFF. The DNA of the CDR3 is TGTGCCAGCATTTTGAGGAATGAGCAGTTCTTC.

This chain connects TRBV30 to TRBJ2-6, with a weak D call TRBD1 (5 bases). The CDR3 has 14 residues. Trimming stripped 2 bases from V and 0 bases from J, with 5 bases between. Germline V CDR1 and CDR2: GTSNPN, SVGIG (reference sequence). The CDR3 sequence is CAWSQGSGANVLTF. CDR3 DNA: TGTGCCTGGAGTCAGGGCTCTGGGGCCAACGTCCTGACTTTC.

This clone was seen once. The chain links TRBV20-1 to TRBJ2-2; D is ambiguous. Trimming left V 8 bases short and J 4 bases short, with 8 bases between. The CDR3 has 11 amino acids. In germline, CDR1 is DFQATT, CDR2 SNEGSKA (reference sequence). In nucleotides, the CDR3 is TGCAGTCCCTCTGGCACCGGGGAGCTGTTTTTT. Translation: CSPSGTGELFF.

This clone was recorded only once. DNA for the CDR3: TGCGCCAGCAGCTCCACGACAGGCGTCACGGGGACGTACTTC. Its protein product is CASSSTTGVTGTYF. The J gene is TRBJ2-7, the V gene TRBV5-1; D might be TRBD1 (6 bases). Per germline, CDR1 SGHRS and CDR2 YFSETQ. CDR3 length: 14 amino acids. V dropped 3 bases and J dropped 12 bases, with 22 bases sitting between them. The full variable domain, in which reference TRBV5-1 and TRBJ2-7 provide the parts outside the CDR3, is KAGVTQTPRYLIKTRGQQVTLSCSPISGHRSVSWYQQTPGQGLQFLFEYFSETQRNKGNFPGRFSGRQFSNSRSEMNVSTLELGDSALYLCASSSTTGVTGTYFGPGTRLTVT.

This sequence joins TRBV2 and TRBJ1-5; 7 bases match TRBD1. J lost 5 bases, V lost 4 bases, and 2 bases had no gene match. This CDR3 contains 13 residues. Germline V CDR1 and CDR2: SNHLY, FYNNEI. CDR3 sequence: CASSVDRDQPQHF. The CDR3 nucleotides read TGTGCCAGCAGTGTCGACAGGGATCAGCCCCAGCATTTT. The full variable domain, with the rest looked up from reference TRBV2 and TRBJ1-5, is EPEVTQTPSHQVTQMGQEVILRCVPISNHLYFYWYRQILGQKVEFLVSFYNNEISEKSEIFDDQFSVERPDGSNFTLKIRSTKLEDSAMYFCASSVDRDQPQHFGDGTRLSIL.

The genes are TRBV6-4 and TRBJ2-7, with 9 bases that match TRBD2. The CDR3 spans 14 residues. CDR1 and CDR2 (germline): MRHNA, SNTAGT. Trimming removed 8 bases from V and 2 bases from J; junction bases left unmatched: 7. The CDR3 loop is CASPTLAGPYEQYF. The CDR3 nucleotides read TGTGCCAGCCCGACTCTAGCGGGACCCTACGAGCAGTACTTC.

The chain couples TRBV28 to TRBJ1-2; D unclear. The CDR3 totals 12 residues. V lost 6 bases to trimming and J lost 5 bases, with 10 bases between them. Germline V gene data show CDR1 as MDHEN and CDR2 as SYDVKM. This CDR3 is CASSQSVYGYTF. As DNA, the CDR3 is TGTGCCAGCAGCCAGTCTGTGTATGGCTACACCTTC.

This clone was counted only a few times. This chain joins TRBV6-1 and TRBJ2-1, with 8 bases matching TRBD2. The CDR3 has 11 amino acids. Germline CDR1 is MNHNS and CDR2 is SASEGT. J was trimmed by 7 bases and V by 8 bases; bases with no gene match: 1. Here the CDR3 reads CASPGGNEQFF. CDR3 bases: TGTGCCAGCCCGGGGGGGAATGAGCAGTTCTTC.

The table lists this clone with a count of one. The V gene is TRBV9, the J gene TRBJ1-1; D may be TRBD1 (5 bases). In germline, CDR1 is SGDLS, CDR2 YYNGEE. V was cut by 1 base and J by 4 bases, with 8 bases left in between. The length of the CDR3 is 13 residues. The DNA of the CDR3 is TGTGCCAGCAGCGTAAGGGGAGCCACTGAAGCTTTCTTT. It codes for CASSVRGATEAFF.

V gene TRBV5-1 combines with J gene TRBJ2-5; 9 bases match TRBD2. Germline CDR1 and CDR2: SGHRS and YFSETQ. The CDR3 runs 15 residues. J lost 5 bases, V lost 4 bases, and 9 bases had no gene match. DNA for the CDR3: TGCGCCAGCAGCCTAGGGACTAGCTATGCGGAGACCCAGTACTTC. This encodes CASSLGTSYAETQYF.

A few counts support this clone. The genes are TRBV4-1 and TRBJ2-7; the match to TRBD2 covers 8 bases. CDR3 size: 18 residues. CDR1 and CDR2 from the germline V gene are MGHRA and YSYEKL. V gave up 2 bases and J gave up 5 bases; unmatched junction bases: 17. The CDR3 DNA follows: TGCGCCAGCAGCCAACTAGGACTAGCCCAAATAAGGTCTAACGAGCAGTACTTC. Translated: CASSQLGLAQIRSNEQYF.

The chain carries TRBV6-6 and TRBJ2-7; D may be TRBD2 (6 bases). Trimming removed 7 bases at V and 6 bases at J, with 16 bases between. CDR3 length equals 13 residues. Germline V gene data show CDR1 as MNHNY and CDR2 as SVGAGI (reference sequence). CDR3: CASTSSAGSEQYF. DNA for the CDR3: TGTGCCAGCACCAGTTCCGCGGGGTCCGAGCAGTACTTC.

The J gene is TRBJ2-2, the V gene TRBV11-3; D may be TRBD2 (5 bases). Trimming cost V 1 base and J 4 bases, with 10 bases left between them. The CDR3 has 15 amino acids. Germline loops: CDR1 SGHNT, CDR2 YENEEA. The CDR3, as DNA: TGTGCCAGCAGCTTAGGGGTAGCGTCCACCGGGGAGCTGTTTTTT. Encoded protein: CASSLGVASTGELFF.

The chain couples TRBV25-1 to TRBJ1-1, with D possibly being TRBD1 (5 bases). The CDR3 has 13 amino acids. V shed 7 bases and J shed 4 bases, with 13 bases lying between them. In germline, CDR1 is MGHDK, CDR2 SYGVNS. In DNA, the CDR3 is TGTGCCAGCAACCTCGCAGGGATCACTGAAGCTTTCTTT. The encoded protein is CASNLAGITEAFF.

The V gene is TRBV5-1, the J gene TRBJ1-1; the match to TRBD1 covers 8 bases. J lost 1 base, V lost 4 bases, and 3 bases had no gene match. Germline assignment: CDR1 SGHRS and CDR2 YFSETQ. The CDR3 length is 14 residues. The CDR3: CASSGGQANTEAFF. The DNA for the CDR3 is TGCGCCAGCAGCGGGGGACAGGCGAACACTGAAGCTTTCTTT.

J is TRBJ2-3 and V is TRBV5-1; D uncertain. Germline CDR1 and CDR2: SGHRS and YFSETQ. Deletions cut 0 bases from V and 3 bases from J, with 8 bases between. The CDR3 has 14 residues. The chain's CDR3 is CASSLDLQTDTQYF. In DNA form, the CDR3 reads TGCGCCAGCAGCTTGGACCTCCAGACAGATACGCAGTATTTT. Looking up the rest from reference TRBV5-1 and TRBJ2-3 gives the full variable domain: KAGVTQTPRYLIKTRGQQVTLSCSPISGHRSVSWYQQTPGQGLQFLFEYFSETQRNKGNFPGRFSGRQFSNSRSEMNVSTLELGDSALYLCASSLDLQTDTQYFGPGTRLTVL.

The chain combines TRBV7-9 with TRBJ1-4, with 7 bases lining up with TRBD1. Germline-derived CDR1 and CDR2 are SEHNR and FQNEAQ (reference sequence). With V trimmed by 5 bases and J by 3 bases, 6 bases remained unmatched. This CDR3 is built from 15 residues. CDR3 residues: CASSPRQGSNEKLFF. The CDR3 nucleotides are TGTGCCAGCAGCCCCCGACAGGGTTCTAATGAAAAACTGTTTTTT.

The V gene is TRBV7-3, the J gene TRBJ2-3, with D possibly matching TRBD2 (5 bases). The ends were cut back, 5 bases at V and 7 bases at J, with 13 bases in the middle. CDR1 is SGHTA, CDR2 FQGTGA, per germline. The CDR3 contains 13 residues. The CDR3 bases are TGTGCCAGCAGCCCCTCCTCTAGCAATACGCAGTATTTT. As protein: CASSPSSSNTQYF.

The chain has TRBV7-9 and TRBJ2-7, with D perhaps assigned TRBD1 or TRBD2 (5 bases each). The V end was cut by 5 bases, the J end by 2 bases, with 13 bases between. Germline-derived CDR1 and CDR2 are SEHNR and FQNEAQ (reference sequence). This CDR3 has 14 amino acids. The CDR3 region is CASSLRERAYEQYF. As DNA, the CDR3 is TGTGCCAGCAGCCTCAGGGAGAGGGCCTACGAGCAGTACTTC.

The chain uses TRBV25-1 and TRBJ2-3; 9 nucleotides align to TRBD2. CDR1 and CDR2 from the germline V gene are MGHDK and SYGVNS. The CDR3 spans 15 residues. Unmatched junction bases numbered 4, after V lost 4 bases and J lost 2 bases. The CDR3 spells CASSASGKSTDTQYF. DNA of the CDR3: TGTGCCAGCAGTGCTAGCGGGAAATCCACAGATACGCAGTATTTT.

On this clone itself: The sample carries other DNA sequences with the same CDR3. V gene TRBV2 combines with J gene TRBJ2-1; D is unresolved. From germline, CDR1 is SNHLY and CDR2 FYNNEI. The CDR3 covers 11 residues. The ends were cut back, 3 bases at V and 10 bases at J, with 7 bases in the middle. The CDR3 DNA reads TGTGCCAGCAGTGAGGGCGGCGAGCAGTTCTTC. Protein sequence: CASSEGGEQFF.

The chain is built from TRBV5-4 and TRBJ2-7, with 13 bases identical to TRBD2. J lost 6 bases, V lost 6 bases, and 9 bases had no gene match. Germline CDR1 SGHNT, CDR2 YYREEE (reference sequence). There are 15 residues in the CDR3. The CDR3 DNA is TGTGCCAGCAACCCAGGACTAGCGGGGGTCGGCGAGCAGTACTTC. It is translated as CASNPGLAGVGEQYF.